These T cell receptor beta chains were read from a single sample in a study of cytomegalovirus exposure and HLA in healthy donors. TCRdb's copy holds only in-frame clones and misses some; the assay was immunoSEQ multiplex PCR. The profile covers approximately 130,000 clones, with 85% to 90% appearing a single time and under 7.5% taken by the ten largest. Sequenced sample: PBMCs. The receptors were sampled from a woman aged 30 to 39 in good health and CMV-seropositive. Both conserved end residues are part of each CDR3. D genes are given only for firm matches. Only part of the rows carry a size: once, few, many, or a class if the clone is expanded.

NA | NA | TRBJ2-4 | TRBV4-1 | TGCGCCAGCAGCCAAGATAGAACAGATGTAGCCAAAAACATTCAGTACTTC | CASSQDRTDVAKNIQYF
NA | TRBD1 | TRBJ2-2 | TRBV5-4 | TGTGCCAGCAGTCCCCGGACAGGGGGGACCGGGGAGCTGTTTTTT | CASSPRTGGTGELFF
NA | TRBD1 | TRBJ1-1 | TRBV5-1 | TGCGCCAGCAGCCTAACAGGGGGGAACACTGAAGCTTTCTTT | CASSLTGGNTEAFF
NA | TRBD2 | TRBJ2-1 | TRBV4-1 | TGCGCCAGCAGCCAAGCCGGGACTAGCGGGGGCCATGAGCAGTTCTTC | CASSQAGTSGGHEQFF
NA | NA | TRBJ1-1 | TRBV30 | TGTGCCTGGAGTGCGACAGGGAACACTGAAGCTTTCTTT | CAWSATGNTEAFF
NA | TRBD1 | TRBJ1-1 | TRBV5-1 | TGCGCCAGCAGCTGGGGGACAGGGATTCGCACTGAAGCTTTCTTT | CASSWGTGIRTEAFF
NA | NA | TRBJ1-2 | TRBV5-6 | TGTGCCAGCAGCATCGACAGCTATGGCTACACCTTC | CASSIDSYGYTF
NA | NA | TRBJ2-7 | TRBV5-1 | TGCGCCAGCAGCTTGGGCGGACTTTATCCCTACGAGCAGTACTTC | CASSLGGLYPYEQYF
few | NA | TRBJ2-3 | TRBV7-3 | TGTGCCAGCAGCTTATCTTCAGGGGATCCGCAGTATTTT | CASSLSSGDPQYF
NA | NA | TRBJ2-3 | TRBV27 | TGTGCCAGCAGCCCCCGGGGGGCCGACACAGATACGCAGTATTTT | CASSPRGADTDTQYF
NA | NA | TRBJ2-3 | TRBV30 | TGTGCCTGGAGTGTACGGGTCGGAACAGATACGCAGTATTTT | CAWSVRVGTDTQYF
few | TRBD2 | TRBJ2-3 | TRBV5-1 | TGCGCCAGCAGCTTGGGCGGGAGGTCCCTCTCAGATACGCAGTATTTT | CASSLGGRSLSDTQYF
NA | NA | TRBJ1-6 | TRBV10-2 | TGCGCCAGCAGTGAGTCAGGGGGGGATTACTCACCCCTCCACTTT | CASSESGGDYSPLHF
NA | NA | TRBJ1-1 | TRBV29-1 | TGCAGCGTTGCAGGGGAGAGGGCTTTCTTT | CSVAGERAFF
NA | NA | TRBJ2-7 | TRBV6-5 | TGTGCCAGCAATCGTTTGGGGGGAGCCGAGCAGTACTTC | CASNRLGGAEQYF
NA | NA | TRBJ1-1 | TRBV5-1 | TGCGCCAGCAGCTTATCCGGGGGGGACACTGAAGCTTTCTTT | CASSLSGGDTEAFF
few | NA | TRBJ1-4 | TRBV2 | TGTGCCAGCAGTGGACAGTCGAGGGAAAAACTGTTTTTT | CASSGQSREKLFF
NA | NA | TRBJ2-5 | TRBV11-1 | TGTGCCAGCAGTCCTATCCCGCCGCTGGAGACCCAGTACTTC | CASSPIPPLETQYF
few | NA | TRBJ2-2 | TRBV7-6 | TGTGCCAGCAGCACCGGGAACACCGGGGAGCTGTTTTTT | CASSTGNTGELFF
NA | TRBD1 | TRBJ1-1 | TRBV7-3 | TGTGCCAGCAGCTCCCGGACAGGGCCGAACACTGAAGCTTTCTTT | CASSSRTGPNTEAFF
NA | TRBD2 | TRBJ2-1 | TRBV9 | TGTGCCAGCAGCGAGGGACTAGCGGGGGGTTACAATGAGCAGTTCTTC | CASSEGLAGGYNEQFF
NA | TRBD2 | TRBJ2-3 | TRBV18 | TGTGCCAGCTCACAGACTAGCGGGAGCTCCACAGATACGCAGTATTTT | CASSQTSGSSTDTQYF
NA | TRBD2 | TRBJ2-1 | TRBV6-1 | TGTGCCAGCAGTGGGACTAGCGGGAGTTCCGATGAGCAGTTCTTC | CASSGTSGSSDEQFF
NA | NA | TRBJ1-4 | TRBV10-3 | TGTGCCATCAGGGGAGGAGGAACTAATGAAAAACTGTTTTTT | CAIRGGGTNEKLFF
NA | TRBD1 | TRBJ2-3 | TRBV5-1 | TGCGCCAGCCATGAACAGGGGGCCGCAGATACGCAGTATTTT | CASHEQGAADTQYF
NA | TRBD2 | TRBJ2-1 | TRBV9 | TGTGCCAGCAGTTCCGGGACTAGCGGACCCCTAACTGACGATGAGCAGTTCTTC | CASSSGTSGPLTDDEQFF
NA | NA | TRBJ2-1 | TRBV18 | TGTGCCAGCTCACCACCTGGCCGGGGGAATGAGCAGTTCTTC | CASSPPGRGNEQFF
NA | NA | TRBJ2-3 | TRBV2 | TGTGCCAGCAGTGACCCGCCACCAGGGACAGATACGCAGTATTTT | CASSDPPPGTDTQYF
NA | NA | TRBJ2-3 | TRBV19 | TGTGCCAGTAGTAAAGCCAGCACAGATACGCAGTATTTT | CASSKASTDTQYF
NA | TRBD2 | TRBJ2-3 | TRBV5-1 | TGCGCCAGCAGCTTGGGTGCGGGAGCTAGCACAGATACGCAGTATTTT | CASSLGAGASTDTQYF
NA | NA | TRBJ2-3 | TRBV10-3 | TGTGCCATCAGTGGGACTCCTCGCACAGATACGCAGTATTTT | CAISGTPRTDTQYF
NA | TRBD2 | TRBJ2-7 | TRBV5-1 | TGCGCCAGCAGCTTAGGACTAGCGGGGAACTACGAGCAGTACTTC | CASSLGLAGNYEQYF
NA | NA | TRBJ2-7 | TRBV29-1 | TGCACCCAACAGGTCCTTGAGGACGAGCAGTACTTC | CTQQVLEDEQYF
NA | NA | TRBJ1-5 | TRBV30 | TGTGCCTGGAGTGCCTTCCCCAATCAGCCCCAGCATTTT | CAWSAFPNQPQHF
NA | NA | TRBJ1-2 | TRBV10-1 | TGCGCCAGCAGAGTTGGTCGAGGTGGCTACACCTTC | CASRVGRGGYTF
NA | TRBD2 | TRBJ2-1 | TRBV2 | TGTGCCAGACATAGCGGGGGGGCCTACAATGAGCAGTTCTTC | CARHSGGAYNEQFF
NA | NA | TRBJ1-1 | TRBV7-2 | TGTGCCAGCAGCTTAGGGAGTATGCAGGGTTCCACTGAAGCTTTCTTT | CASSLGSMQGSTEAFF
NA | NA | TRBJ1-1 | TRBV5-6 | TGTGCCAGCAGCTTGGGACAGCTAGTCCTCATGAACACTGAAGCTTTCTTT | CASSLGQLVLMNTEAFF
NA | NA | TRBJ2-5 | TRBV5-6 | TGTGCCAGCAGCCTGGGCGGGGCCCAAGAGACCCAGTACTTC | CASSLGGAQETQYF
NA | NA | TRBJ2-1 | TRBV7-9 | TGTTCCAGCAGCTTAGGGCTTGAGCAGTTCTTC | CSSSLGLEQFF
NA | NA | TRBJ1-1 | TRBV5-1 | TGCGCCAGCAGCTGGGAGGGGATGAACACTGAAGCTTTCTTT | CASSWEGMNTEAFF
NA | TRBD1 | TRBJ1-5 | TRBV30 | TGTGCCTGGAGTTCCGGACAGGGGAATCAGCCCCAGCATTTT | CAWSSGQGNQPQHF
NA | TRBD1 | TRBJ1-1 | TRBV10-3 | TGTGCCATCAGCGCTCTGGACAGGGAGAACACTGAAGCTTTCTTT | CAISALDRENTEAFF
few | TRBD1 | TRBJ2-2 | TRBV30 | TGTGCCCGGGACAGGGAAAAACGCACCGGGGAGCTGTTTTTT | CARDREKRTGELFF
NA | NA | TRBJ2-7 | TRBV5-1 | TGCGCCAGCAGCCCACCTACCGGCGGTAGTGTCCTCGAGCAGTACTTC | CASSPPTGGSVLEQYF
once | NA | TRBJ2-3 | TRBV4-1 | TGCGCCAGCAGCCACATTAGAGATACGCAGTATTTT | CASSHIRDTQYF
NA | TRBD1 | TRBJ1-1 | TRBV19 | TGTGCCAGTAGGACCTCGGACAGGGCTGGCACTGAAGCTTTCTTT | CASRTSDRAGTEAFF
NA | NA | TRBJ2-2 | TRBV10-3 | TGTGCCATCAGTGAGTCATGGCGGGGATCGAACACCGGGGAGCTGTTTTTT | CAISESWRGSNTGELFF
NA | NA | TRBJ1-4 | TRBV28 | TGTGCCAGCAGTTTAAGGGGGGGGCTGGTTGAAAAACTGTTTTTT | CASSLRGGLVEKLFF
NA | NA | TRBJ1-2 | TRBV7-8 | TGTGCCAGCAGCCCTCCTTCCCCTTCTAACTATGGCTACACCTTC | CASSPPSPSNYGYTF